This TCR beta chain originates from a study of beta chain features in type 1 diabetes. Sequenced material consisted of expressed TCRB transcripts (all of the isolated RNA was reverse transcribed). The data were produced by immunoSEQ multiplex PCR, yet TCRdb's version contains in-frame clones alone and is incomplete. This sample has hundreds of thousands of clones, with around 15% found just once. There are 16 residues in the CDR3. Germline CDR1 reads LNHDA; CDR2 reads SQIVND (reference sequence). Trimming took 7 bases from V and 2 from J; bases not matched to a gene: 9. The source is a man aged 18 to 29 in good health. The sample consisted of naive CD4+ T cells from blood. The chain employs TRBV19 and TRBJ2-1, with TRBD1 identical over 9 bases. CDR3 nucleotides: TGTGCCAGTAATGAACAGGGGGCAGGCCCCTACAATGAGCAGTTCTTC. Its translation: CASNEQGAGPYNEQFF.